This T cell receptor beta chain was sequenced for a study of blood T cell repertoires in COVID-19. Study information: Sites in the United States, Italy and Spain provided acute and convalescent COVID-19 samples. The analysed material was cDNA or gDNA that came from T cells, B-cell-depleted T cells, or PBMCs.

Methods used by the authors: The authors estimated nucleated cell counts from reference gene primer amplification. Some clones are missing from TCRdb's copy, which holds only in-frame ones; the method was immunoSEQ multiplex PCR. The DNA was the basis for D and trimming; V, J and clone size are from that table. Altogether tens of thousands of clones are present, around four fifths being singletons, with the ten largest covering around 2.3%. This sequence originates from an elderly man with active or convalescent COVID-19. Sequenced sample: peripheral blood.

The CDR3 bases are TGCGCCAGCAGCTTGTTAATAGCCACCGGGGAGCTGTTTTTT. This codes for CASSLLIATGELFF. The chain links TRBV5-1 to TRBJ2-2; no definite D call. Trimming removed 1 base at V and 4 bases at J, with 8 bases between. The CDR3 has 14 residues. Germline V gene sequence: CDR1 SGHRS, CDR2 YFSETQ.